The 25 T cell receptor beta chains below come from one sample, sequenced in a study of T-cell reconstitution after alpha-beta-depleted transplantation in children. It was with unique molecular identifiers that the TCRbeta library was prepared. Via MiXCR, TCRdb re-called the PCR reads, giving one row per CDR3 protein. The table has about 500,000 distinct CDR3 sequences, roughly 11% seen once. This material consisted of PBMCs, mostly from graft donor cells, taken 180 days after TCRalphabeta/CD19-depleted stem cell transplant. These receptors came from a female patient between 2 and 10 years old who had a stem cell transplant for aplastic anemia, so the T cells may come from the graft donor.

The rearrangement joins TRBV6-2 or TRBV6-3 to TRBJ1-1, with 8 positions matching TRBD1. The CDR3 is made up of 18 amino acids. Losses at the gene ends were 3 bases for V and 3 bases for J; bases not matched to a gene: 15. CDR1 MNHEY and CDR2 SVGEGT come from the germline V gene. The CDR3 is CASSYSRGQGGGYTEAFF. Here the CDR3 DNA reads TGTGCCAGCAGTTATTCTCGAGGACAGGGTGGAGGGTACACTGAAGCTTTCTTT.

This clonotype has a handful of counts. The chain is built from TRBV14 and TRBJ1-3; D is undetermined. V lost 3 bases and J lost 4, with 16 bases in between. CDR3 length equals 16 residues. Germline CDR1 SGHDN, CDR2 FVKESK. The CDR3 region is CASSHFLSLGGNTIYF. The CDR3 DNA is TGTGCCAGCAGCCATTTTTTATCCTTAGGAGGAAACACCATATATTTT.

The J gene is TRBJ1-5, the V gene TRBV28, with a weak D call TRBD1 (5 bases). Germline CDR1 is MDHEN and CDR2 is SYDVKM. The V gene lost 6 bases and the J gene lost 4 bases, with 16 bases spanning the gap. This CDR3 spans 15 amino acids. CDR3 protein: CASRTPGPRNQPQHF. The CDR3 nucleotides read TGTGCCAGCAGAACACCAGGGCCCCGTAATCAGCCCCAGCATTTT.

This clonotype was found a few times. This rearrangement joins TRBV27 to TRBJ2-3, with D hard to call. The ends were cut back, 8 bases at V and 1 base at J, with 10 bases in the middle. The CDR3 spans 13 residues. Per the germline V gene, CDR1 is MNHEY and CDR2 is SMNVEV (reference sequence). DNA of the CDR3: TGTGCCAGCGCCTCCTTTGGCACAGATACGCAGTATTTT. Amino acids: CASASFGTDTQYF.

Many counts were recorded for this clonotype. The chain recombines TRBV20-1 with TRBJ2-7; TRBD1 is a possible D gene (5 bases). V shed 0 bases and J shed 5 bases, with 14 bases lying between them. The CDR3 totals 14 residues. Germline assignment: CDR1 DFQATT and CDR2 SNEGSKA (reference sequence). CDR3 amino acids: CSARDPNRIHEQYF. The CDR3 DNA is TGCAGTGCTAGAGATCCTAACAGGATCCACGAGCAGTACTTC.

The J gene is TRBJ2-3, the V gene TRBV20-1, with D unresolved. V was cut by 2 bases and J by 2 bases, with 11 bases left in between. CDR1 DFQATT and CDR2 SNEGSKA come from the germline V gene (reference sequence). CDR3 size: 14 residues. The CDR3 nucleotides read TGCAGTGCTAGACAACGCCCGGTCACAGATACGCAGTATTTT. Protein sequence: CSARQRPVTDTQYF.

This chain links TRBV7-8 with TRBJ1-5, with D uncertain. Germline-derived CDR1 and CDR2 are SGHVS and FQNEAQ. V dropped 5 bases and J dropped 3 bases, with 14 bases sitting between them. The CDR3 runs 15 residues. Here the CDR3 DNA reads TGTGCCAGCAGCCCGGTTTACTTCGACAATCAGCCCCAGCATTTT. The encoded protein is CASSPVYFDNQPQHF.

This chain uses TRBV28 with TRBJ1-1; 8 bases are a match to TRBD1. CDR3 length: 14 residues. Germline assignment: CDR1 MDHEN and CDR2 SYDVKM. V was clipped by 6 bases and J by 1 base; unmatched bases: 4. The CDR3 coding sequence is TGTGCCAGCAGGCCCGGGACAGGGAACACTGAAGCTTTCTTT. It yields the protein CASRPGTGNTEAFF.

This clonotype came up many times. The genes are TRBV12-3 or TRBV12-4 and TRBJ2-2, with 9 bases that match TRBD1. This CDR3 comprises 16 residues. J lost 4 bases, V lost 7 bases, and 10 bases had no gene match. For the CDR3, the DNA is TGTGCCAGCACCCCGACCGGGACAGGGAGCACCGGGGAGCTGTTTTTT. Its protein product is CASTPTGTGSTGELFF.

This clonotype was found a few times. The chain joins TRBV29-1 to TRBJ1-1, with a weak D call TRBD1 (5 bases). Germline V gene data show CDR1 as SQVTM and CDR2 as ANQGSEA. V was clipped by 3 bases and J by 0 bases, with 17 bases between them. The CDR3 length is 16 residues. The CDR3 DNA sequence: TGCAGCGTTGAGGGGGTAGGGCCCGTAATGAACACTGAAGCTTTCTTT. It encodes CSVEGVGPVMNTEAFF. Variable domain in full (rest from reference TRBV29-1 and TRBJ1-1): SAVISQKPSRDICQRGTSLTIQCQVDSQVTMMFWYRQQPGQSLTLIATANQGSEATYESGFVIDKFPISRPNLTFSTLTVSNMSPEDSSIYLCSVEGVGPVMNTEAFFGQGTRLTVV.

The gene calls are TRBV7-9 and TRBJ2-7, with 12 bases aligning to TRBD1. CDR1 is SEHNR and CDR2 is FQNEAQ in the germline V gene (reference sequence). With V trimmed by 3 bases and J by 5 bases, 8 bases remained unmatched. This CDR3 has 16 residues. CDR3 protein: CASSFPGGTGGNEQYV. DNA of the CDR3: TGTGCCAGCAGCTTCCCCGGAGGGACAGGGGGCAACGAGCAGTACGTC.

This clonotype was seen a handful of times. V usage is TRBV20-1 and J usage is TRBJ2-3; tentatively, D is TRBD2 (5 bases). Per germline, CDR1 DFQATT and CDR2 SNEGSKA (reference sequence). There are 16 residues in the CDR3. With 6 bases removed from V and 4 bases from J, the gap between germline ends came to 23 bases. The CDR3 is CSATLGSGSVSDTQYF. CDR3 nucleotides: TGCAGTGCCACCCTCGGGTCGGGAAGTGTATCAGATACGCAGTATTTT.

This clonotype has only a few counts. The CDR3 nucleotides are TGTGCCAGCAGGGGGCTTAATCCTAGCCCTAAAACCCGGGAGCAGTTCTTC. As protein: CASRGLNPSPKTREQFF. This chain joins TRBV6-5 and TRBJ2-1, with D tentatively TRBD1 or TRBD2 (5 bases each). Trimming took off 6 bases at V and 10 bases at J, with 28 bases between the two ends. CDR1 MNHEY and CDR2 SVGAGI come from the germline V gene. The CDR3 is 17 amino acids.

The chain uses TRBV20-1 and TRBJ1-1, with a weak D call TRBD1 (6 bases). The CDR3 extends over 14 amino acids. The germline V and J ends were trimmed by 2 bases and 4 bases, with 14 bases remaining between them. CDR1 and CDR2 from the germline V gene are DFQATT and SNEGSKA (reference sequence). CDR3 in amino acids: CSARRQDWSTEAFF. CDR3 bases: TGCAGTGCTAGAAGACAGGACTGGAGCACTGAAGCTTTCTTT.

This clonotype appeared once. This sequence joins TRBV20-1 and TRBJ2-7; D might be TRBD2 (6 bases). CDR1 is DFQATT and CDR2 is SNEGSKA in the germline V gene (reference sequence). This CDR3 has 13 residues. Trimming cost V 3 bases and J 6 bases, with 15 bases left between them. DNA of the CDR3: TGCAGTGCTAGGGGACTGCCATCAGCCGAGCAGTACTTC. As protein: CSARGLPSAEQYF.

Here the CDR3 reads CASSVGILTYEQYF. DNA of the CDR3: TGTGCCAGCAGTGTAGGGATCCTTACCTACGAGCAGTACTTC. This chain joins TRBV25-1 and TRBJ2-7, with D uncertain. The CDR3 runs 14 residues. The germline gives CDR1 MGHDK, CDR2 SYGVNS. Trimming left V 4 bases short and J 2 bases short, with 12 bases between.

This clonotype was picked up many times. The chain couples TRBV27 to TRBJ2-3; D unclear. The germline V gene encodes CDR1 MNHEY and CDR2 SMNVEV (reference sequence). The V end was cut by 4 bases, the J end by 2 bases, with 7 bases between. The CDR3 covers 13 residues. CDR3 nucleotide sequence: TGTGCCAGCAGTTCCAGACACACAGATACGCAGTATTTT. Translating gives CASSSRHTDTQYF.

The V and J genes are TRBV28 and TRBJ2-7; 7 bases are a match to TRBD2. V was pared by 6 bases and J by 7 bases, with 15 bases of the junction left unmatched. The CDR3 covers 15 residues. Per germline, CDR1 MDHEN and CDR2 SYDVKM. CDR3 loop: CASRIGGSIYEEQYV. The CDR3 coding sequence is TGTGCCAGCAGGATCGGGGGGTCCATCTACGAGGAGCAGTACGTC.

The V call is TRBV15, the J call TRBJ2-5, with 9 bases aligning to TRBD1. The trim removed 5 bases at V and 5 bases at J, leaving 9 bases unmatched. In germline, CDR1 is LNHNV, CDR2 YYDKDF (reference sequence). This CDR3 is 15 amino acids long. The CDR3 spells CATSPVGTGRETQYF. CDR3 nucleotide sequence: TGTGCCACCAGCCCCGTGGGGACAGGGCGGGAGACCCAGTACTTC.

The chain joins TRBV10-3 to TRBJ1-1; no firm D call. The CDR3 is made up of 13 amino acids. V dropped 8 bases and J dropped 0 bases, with 10 bases sitting between them. Germline-derived CDR1 and CDR2 are ENHRY and SYGVKD. The CDR3 reads CAICRGLNTEAFF. CDR3 nucleotides: TGTGCCATCTGTAGAGGCTTGAACACTGAAGCTTTCTTT.

This clonotype was detected ten times or more. The chain joins TRBV29-1 to TRBJ2-4; 12 positions agree with TRBD1. The germline CDR1 and CDR2 sequences are SQVTM and ANQGSEA. CDR3 length: 18 residues. Germline trimming cut 6 bases from V and 0 bases from J; bases unmatched to any gene: 12. The CDR3 here is CSVGPGTGGPLAKNIQYF. CDR3 nucleotides: TGCAGCGTGGGACCCGGGACAGGGGGCCCACTAGCCAAAAACATTCAGTACTTC.

This clonotype was counted only a few times. The chain uses TRBV5-1 and TRBJ2-4; 7 positions agree with TRBD2. Germline V CDR1 and CDR2: SGHRS, YFSETQ. CDR3 length: 16 amino acids. V lost 0 bases to trimming and J lost 1 base; unmatched junction nucleotides: 4. As DNA, the CDR3 is TGCGCCAGCAGCTTGGTGGGGGGGAGGGCCAAAAACATTCAGTACTTC. Encoded protein: CASSLVGGRAKNIQYF.

The chain recombines TRBV6-2 or TRBV6-3 with TRBJ2-1; TRBD1 matches at 7 bases. V lost 6 bases and J lost 4; bases outside the gene matches: 6. CDR1 MNHEY and CDR2 SVGEGT come from the germline V gene. The CDR3 spans 14 residues. The CDR3 coding sequence is TGTGCCAGCAGCCGGGACAGATTTTACAATGAGCAGTTCTTC. It yields the protein CASSRDRFYNEQFF.

This clonotype was seen more than once but under ten times. This chain joins TRBV20-1 and TRBJ2-1; D is undetermined. Trimming took off 6 bases at V and 2 bases at J, with 11 bases between the two ends. The CDR3 sequence is 13 residues long. Germline V gene sequence: CDR1 DFQATT, CDR2 SNEGSKA (reference sequence). The CDR3 region is CSALRTAYNEQFF. In DNA, the CDR3 is TGCAGTGCCCTAAGGACCGCCTACAATGAGCAGTTCTTC.

This clonotype was found a few times. The rearrangement joins TRBV4-2 to TRBJ2-7, with D maybe TRBD1 (7 bases). This CDR3 is built from 15 residues. V shed 4 bases and J shed 6 bases, with 19 bases lying between them. Germline values: CDR1 LGHNA, CDR2 YNFKEQ. The CDR3 protein is CASSLRMAGGGEQYF. The CDR3 DNA reads as TGTGCCAGCAGCCTTCGGATGGCAGGGGGAGGCGAGCAGTACTTC.